These T cell receptor beta chains were read from a single sample in a study of neurological immune-mediated disorders. MiXCR, applied by TCRdb to the 5' RACE reads, yields one record per CDR3 protein. The sample carries 45,000 or so distinct CDR3 sequences, about an eighth recorded once. The sample taken for sequencing was PBMCs. Receptor source: a female donor in good health. The CDR3 runs from the conserved cysteine through the conserved F or W. Fields, in order: CDR3 protein, J gene, V gene.

CAGQGFNQPQHF,TRBJ1-5,TRBV28
CASSPRTAGVIYNEQFF,TRBJ2-1,TRBV18
CSAQRESGYGYTF,TRBJ1-2,TRBV29-1
CASSPLRDTEAFF,TRBJ1-1,TRBV11-3
CASSLVARPQFF,TRBJ2-1,TRBV11-3
CASSLGRANVLTF,TRBJ2-6,TRBV5-6
CASSLKGTDTEAFF,TRBJ1-1,TRBV12-3/TRBV12-4
CASSLAVVSGGDEQFF,TRBJ2-1,TRBV5-1
CASSSPDRTDTQYF,TRBJ2-3,TRBV5-1
CASNGGLDQPQHF,TRBJ1-5,TRBV2
CASSGTGPSGNTIYF,TRBJ1-3,TRBV5-1
CASSLGPGAGAEAFF,TRBJ1-1,TRBV5-1
CASSFGQRGEQFF,TRBJ2-1,TRBV12-3/TRBV12-4
CSAQTGSGANVLTF,TRBJ2-6,TRBV20-1
CASSQGLAGAADTQYF,TRBJ2-3,TRBV5-1
CASSQAGGTYEQYF,TRBJ2-7,TRBV3-1
CASSQWDRGLSPLHF,TRBJ1-6,TRBV7-8
CASSVGNGEQFF,TRBJ2-1,TRBV9
CASSFFTGGTEAFF,TRBJ1-1,TRBV6-5
CASSLLAQEAFF,TRBJ1-1,TRBV11-2
CSARDRRAGVPTGELFF,TRBJ2-2,TRBV20-1
CASSLTAGSYNEQFF,TRBJ2-1,TRBV7-3
CASSRGLTGQHEQFF,TRBJ2-1,TRBV5-1
CSTHYPWTRARVSGELFF,TRBJ2-2,TRBV29-1
CASSPSTGQRSYEQYF,TRBJ2-7,TRBV7-9
CASSDGWISGNTIYF,TRBJ1-3,TRBV2
CASSPGGGGTEAFF,TRBJ1-1,TRBV7-3
CASSAGGQGYGYTF,TRBJ1-2,TRBV5-1
CASSFKTSSDTQYF,TRBJ2-3,TRBV5-1
CASSSRGLAGSAREQYF,TRBJ2-7,TRBV7-9
CASSPDPGLASDTQYF,TRBJ2-3,TRBV3-1
CASSFTGEGQPQHF,TRBJ1-5,TRBV5-1
CASKDRGAGTEAFF,TRBJ1-1,TRBV7-9
CASSGGPREGYGYTF,TRBJ1-2,TRBV5-1
CASSLRDRPLANYGYTF,TRBJ1-2,TRBV12-3/TRBV12-4
CAWSALRTMSTDTQYF,TRBJ2-3,TRBV30
CASSTDGNSNQPQHF,TRBJ1-5,TRBV5-1
CASSRGGNQPQHF,TRBJ1-5,TRBV3-1
CASSMGTEVLGTEAFF,TRBJ1-1,TRBV5-1
CASSDRGLSYEQYF,TRBJ2-7,TRBV25-1
CASSLQDSYEQYF,TRBJ2-7,TRBV6-1
CASNPSPGNEQFF,TRBJ2-1,TRBV7-2
CASTRDNSYEQYF,TRBJ2-7,TRBV5-6
CASSLGQQYGYTF,TRBJ1-2,TRBV11-2
CASSQGGGNNEQFF,TRBJ2-1,TRBV5-1
CASSDPEGVLREKLFF,TRBJ1-4,TRBV10-2
CASSAEGATGELFF,TRBJ2-2,TRBV9
CSARDSGRYNSPLHF,TRBJ1-6,TRBV20-1
CASSRTSGGKSQPQHF,TRBJ1-5,TRBV12-3/TRBV12-4
CSASGSGDTQYF,TRBJ2-3,TRBV20-1
CASSPSEGNQPQHF,TRBJ1-5,TRBV18
CASSGGYYGYTF,TRBJ1-2,TRBV5-1
CASSYRDTNTGELFF,TRBJ2-2,TRBV5-1
CASSPGLAGVGYEQYF,TRBJ2-7,TRBV7-6
CSAAGTINEQFF,TRBJ2-1,TRBV20-1
CASSFGGTSYNEQFF,TRBJ2-1,TRBV5-1
CSVSDRVGQPQHF,TRBJ1-5,TRBV29-1
CASRRTTGPYEQYF,TRBJ2-7,TRBV6-5